This record covers a single T cell receptor beta chain. Its antigen remains unidentified. Sequencing of the DNA from cultured CD4+ T cells was carried out with the Oncomine TCR Beta short-read assay. TCRdb re-called the PCR reads through MiXCR, storing one row per CDR3 protein. The sample includes some 12,000 distinct CDR3 sequences, 60% of them seen just once. The CDR3 is made up of 14 amino acids. CDR1 and CDR2 (germline): DFQATT, SNEGSKA (reference sequence). V was shortened by 3 bases and J by 6 bases, with 15 bases between the two germline ends. This specimen belongs to a study of vaccination and CD4 T cells after COVID-19. Treatment denoted: roughly 10-day PBMC culture with coronavirus spike peptide pools or control peptides (ViraFEST assay).

This receptor was taken from a human donor who had recovered from COVID-19. Sequencing was performed on CD4+ T cells from blood, cultured in vitro. The chain combines TRBV20-1 with TRBJ1-5; D might be TRBD1 (5 bases). In DNA, the CDR3 is TGCAGTGCTAGCGGGGCCACAAAGGGTCAGCCCCAGCATTTT. Translation: CSASGATKGQPQHF.